The 10 T cell receptor beta chains below were found in one sample sequenced in a study of T-cell reconstitution after alpha-beta-depleted transplantation in children. Library preparation (for TCRbeta) was performed with unique molecular identifiers. A single record per CDR3 protein comes from TCRdb applying MiXCR to the PCR reads. In the table there are 500,000 or so distinct CDR3 sequences, 10% to 12% of which are singletons. The sample here was PBMCs, mostly from graft donor cells, taken 180 days after TCRalphabeta/CD19-depleted stem cell transplant. All receptors come from a female patient aged 2 to 10 who had a stem cell transplant for aplastic anemia, so the T cells may come from the graft donor.

This clonotype occurred many times. The chain couples TRBV28 to TRBJ2-3, with D uncertain. The CDR3 has 15 amino acids. The germline V gene encodes CDR1 MDHEN and CDR2 SYDVKM. V was clipped by 2 bases and J by 2 bases, with 11 bases between them. CDR3: CASSLIQPITDTQYF. The CDR3 nucleotides are TGTGCCAGCAGTTTAATACAGCCGATCACAGATACGCAGTATTTT.

This clonotype was detected only a few times. The chain links TRBV20-1 to TRBJ2-1, with 10 nucleotides matching TRBD2. The J segment lost 7 bases and the V segment lost 6 bases, leaving 6 bases of the junction unmatched. In germline, CDR1 is DFQATT, CDR2 SNEGSKA (reference sequence). This CDR3 spans 13 amino acids. CDR3 region: CSAFQREGNEQFF. Written as DNA, the CDR3 is TGCAGTGCATTCCAGCGGGAGGGGAATGAGCAGTTCTTC.

This chain connects TRBV25-1 to TRBJ2-2; 11 nucleotides line up with TRBD2. The CDR3 extends over 17 amino acids. Looked up from germline, CDR1 is MGHDK and CDR2 is SYGVNS. Trimming took 6 bases from V and 3 from J; bases not matched to a gene: 9. The CDR3 nucleotides read TGTGCCAGCAGATACACCGGGACTAGCGGATACACCGGGGAGCTGTTTTTT. Residues: CASRYTGTSGYTGELFF.

This clonotype was counted at least ten times. The chain links TRBV28 to TRBJ2-7; TRBD1 matches 8 bases. V shed 3 bases, J shed 2 bases, and the junction held 6 bases outside the gene matches. The CDR3 runs to 15 residues. CDR1 is MDHEN, CDR2 SYDVKM, per germline. The CDR3 DNA follows: TGTGCCAGCAGTTTGGGGGACAGGTCAACCTACGAGCAGTACTTC. Its translation: CASSLGDRSTYEQYF.

J is TRBJ2-7 and V is TRBV2; D remains ambiguous. Germline CDR1 SNHLY, CDR2 FYNNEI. V was cut by 5 bases and J by 4 bases, with 9 bases left in between. The CDR3 is 12 residues long. CDR3 amino acids: CASSSDPYEQYV. The CDR3 region has the DNA TGTGCCAGCAGTTCGGATCCATACGAGCAGTACGTC.

The chain carries TRBV6-2 or TRBV6-3 and TRBJ2-7; 10 positions agree with TRBD1. V was pared by 0 bases and J by 3 bases, with 2 bases of the junction left unmatched. The CDR3 contains 15 residues. Germline lookup yields CDR1 MNHEY and CDR2 SVGEGT. Here the CDR3 reads CASSYSGTGDYEQYV. As DNA, the CDR3 is TGTGCCAGCAGTTACTCCGGGACAGGGGACTACGAGCAGTACGTC.

The sample holds a few counts of this clonotype. The chain uses TRBV12-3 or TRBV12-4 and TRBJ2-3; D possibly corresponds to TRBD1 (5 bases). The V and J ends lost 3 bases and 1 base respectively, with 11 bases between them. CDR3 length: 15 residues. The CDR3 loop is CASSFQGVGTDTQYF. DNA for the CDR3: TGTGCCAGCAGTTTCCAGGGTGTTGGCACAGATACGCAGTATTTT.

A few counts support this clonotype. The V and J genes are TRBV4-3 and TRBJ1-4; no clear D. This CDR3 has 16 amino acids. The V and J ends lost 0 bases and 2 bases respectively, with 10 bases between them. Germline loops: CDR1 LGHNA, CDR2 YSLEER. The CDR3 sequence: CASSQDIGRTNEKLFF. CDR3 coding DNA: TGCGCCAGCAGCCAAGACATTGGGAGGACTAATGAAAAACTGTTTTTT.

This chain links TRBV29-1 with TRBJ2-7; 11 bases are shared with TRBD2. This CDR3 region has 13 residues. The ends lost 7 bases at V and 3 bases at J; junction bases unmatched: 5. Germline loops: CDR1 SQVTM, CDR2 ANQGSEA. In nucleotides, the CDR3 is TGCAGCGCCGTCGGGACTAGCGGCTACGAGCAGTACTTC. Its translation is CSAVGTSGYEQYF.

This clonotype has a count of ten or more. The chain uses TRBV24-1 and TRBJ2-1; 8 nucleotides agree with TRBD2. Germline assignment: CDR1 KGHDR and CDR2 SFDVKD. There are 16 residues in the CDR3. V lost 3 bases and J lost 8; bases outside the gene matches: 11. The CDR3 region is CATSDRRWVAGYEQFF. In nucleotides, the CDR3 is TGTGCCACCAGTGATCGGAGGTGGGTAGCGGGGTATGAGCAGTTCTTC.